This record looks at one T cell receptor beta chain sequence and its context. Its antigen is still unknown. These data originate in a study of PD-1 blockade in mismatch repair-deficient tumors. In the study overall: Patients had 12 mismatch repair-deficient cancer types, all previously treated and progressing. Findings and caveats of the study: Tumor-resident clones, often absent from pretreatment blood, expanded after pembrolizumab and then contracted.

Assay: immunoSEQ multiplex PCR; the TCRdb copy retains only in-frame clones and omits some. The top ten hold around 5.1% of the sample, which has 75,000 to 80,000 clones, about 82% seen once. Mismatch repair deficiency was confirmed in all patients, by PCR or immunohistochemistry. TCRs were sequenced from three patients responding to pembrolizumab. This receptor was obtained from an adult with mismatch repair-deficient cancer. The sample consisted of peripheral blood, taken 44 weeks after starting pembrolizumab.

This chain's CDR3 is CASGAREQGASTEAFF. CDR3 DNA sequence: TGTGCCAGTGGCGCACGGGAACAGGGGGCGAGCACTGAAGCTTTCTTT. The chain has TRBV19 and TRBJ1-1; 9 nucleotides match TRBD1. Germline CDR1 LNHDA, CDR2 SQIVND (reference sequence). V was clipped by 8 bases and J by 4 bases; unmatched bases: 14. This CDR3 has 16 residues.